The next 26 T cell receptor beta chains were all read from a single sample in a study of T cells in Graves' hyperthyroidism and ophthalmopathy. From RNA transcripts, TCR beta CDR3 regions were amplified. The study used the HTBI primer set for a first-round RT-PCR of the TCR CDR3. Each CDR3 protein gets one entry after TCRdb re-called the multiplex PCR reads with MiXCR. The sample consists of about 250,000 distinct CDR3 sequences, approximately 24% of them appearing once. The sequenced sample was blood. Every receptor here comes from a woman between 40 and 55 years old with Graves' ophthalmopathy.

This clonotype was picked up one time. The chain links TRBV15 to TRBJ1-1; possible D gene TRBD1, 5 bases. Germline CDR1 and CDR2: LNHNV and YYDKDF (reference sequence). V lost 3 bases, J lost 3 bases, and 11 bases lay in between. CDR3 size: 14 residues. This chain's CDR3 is CATSRAGGYTEAFF. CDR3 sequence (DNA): TGTGCCACCAGCAGGGCGGGGGGGTACACTGAAGCTTTCTTT.

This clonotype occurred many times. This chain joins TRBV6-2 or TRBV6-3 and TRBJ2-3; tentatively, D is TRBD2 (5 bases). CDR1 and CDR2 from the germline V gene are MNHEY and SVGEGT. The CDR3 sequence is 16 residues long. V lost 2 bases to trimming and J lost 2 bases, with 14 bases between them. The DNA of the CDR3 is TGTGCCAGCAGTTACACCCCGGACTGGACCACAGATACGCAGTATTTT. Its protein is CASSYTPDWTTDTQYF.

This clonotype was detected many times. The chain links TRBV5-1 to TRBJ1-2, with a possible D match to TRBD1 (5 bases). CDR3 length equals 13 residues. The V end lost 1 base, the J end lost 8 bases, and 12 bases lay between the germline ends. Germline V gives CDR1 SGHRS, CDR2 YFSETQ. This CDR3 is CASSLWERDGYTF. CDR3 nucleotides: TGCGCCAGCAGCTTGTGGGAAAGGGACGGCTACACCTTC.

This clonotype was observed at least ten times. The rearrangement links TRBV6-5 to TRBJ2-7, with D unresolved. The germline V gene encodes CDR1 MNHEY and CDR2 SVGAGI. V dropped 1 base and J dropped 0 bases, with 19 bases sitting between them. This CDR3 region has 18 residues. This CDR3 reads CASSYLYSDGVSSYEQYF. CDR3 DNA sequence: TGTGCCAGCAGTTACTTATATTCTGACGGAGTGAGCTCCTACGAGCAGTACTTC.

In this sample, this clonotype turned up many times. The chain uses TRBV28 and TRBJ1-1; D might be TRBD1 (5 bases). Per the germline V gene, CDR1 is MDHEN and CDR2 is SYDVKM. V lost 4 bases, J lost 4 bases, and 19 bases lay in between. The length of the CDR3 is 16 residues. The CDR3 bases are TGTGCCAGCAGTTCCCCAACGGGGGACCTAGCCACTGAAGCTTTCTTT. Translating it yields CASSSPTGDLATEAFF.

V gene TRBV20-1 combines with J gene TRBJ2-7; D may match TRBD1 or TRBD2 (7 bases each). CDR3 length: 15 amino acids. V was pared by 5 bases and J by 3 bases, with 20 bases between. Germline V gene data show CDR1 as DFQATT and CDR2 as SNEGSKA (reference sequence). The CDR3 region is CSALGGGDSIYEQYF. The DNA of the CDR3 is TGCAGTGCTCTGGGGGGGGGGGACAGCATCTACGAGCAGTACTTC.

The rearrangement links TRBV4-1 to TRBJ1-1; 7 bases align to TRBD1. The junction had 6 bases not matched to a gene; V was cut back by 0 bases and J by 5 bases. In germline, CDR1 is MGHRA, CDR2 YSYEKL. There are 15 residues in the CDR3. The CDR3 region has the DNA TGCGCCAGCAGCCAAGATCGGCAGGGGGGTACTGAAGCTTTCTTT. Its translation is CASSQDRQGGTEAFF.

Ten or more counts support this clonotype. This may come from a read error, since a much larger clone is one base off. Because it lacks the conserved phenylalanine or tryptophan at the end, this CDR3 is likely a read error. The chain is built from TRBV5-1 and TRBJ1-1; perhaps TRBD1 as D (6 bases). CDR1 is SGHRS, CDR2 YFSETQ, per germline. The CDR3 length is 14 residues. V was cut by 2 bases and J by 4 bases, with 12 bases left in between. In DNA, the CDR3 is TGCGCCAGCAGCTTCAATCCAGGGGTCACTGAAGCTTTCCTT. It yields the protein CASSFNPGVTEAFL.

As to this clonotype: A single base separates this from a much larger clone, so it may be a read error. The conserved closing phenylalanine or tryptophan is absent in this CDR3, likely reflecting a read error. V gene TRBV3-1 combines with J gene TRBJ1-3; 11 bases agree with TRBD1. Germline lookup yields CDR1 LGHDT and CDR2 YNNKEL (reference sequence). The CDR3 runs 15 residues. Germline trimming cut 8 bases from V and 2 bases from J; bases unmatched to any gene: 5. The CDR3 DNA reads TGTGCCAGCGAGGGACAGGGGGAACCTGGAAACACCATATATCTT. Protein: CASEGQGEPGNTIYL.

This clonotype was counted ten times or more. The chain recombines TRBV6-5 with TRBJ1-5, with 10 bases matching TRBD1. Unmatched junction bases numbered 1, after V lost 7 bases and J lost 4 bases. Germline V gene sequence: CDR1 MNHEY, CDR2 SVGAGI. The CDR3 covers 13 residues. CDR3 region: CASKDRGNQPQHF. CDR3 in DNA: TGTGCCAGCAAGGACAGGGGGAATCAGCCCCAGCATTTT.

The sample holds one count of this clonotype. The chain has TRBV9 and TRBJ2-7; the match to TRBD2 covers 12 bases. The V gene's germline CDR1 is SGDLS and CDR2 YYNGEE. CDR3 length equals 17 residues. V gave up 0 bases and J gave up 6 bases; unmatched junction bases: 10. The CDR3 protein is CASSVGLAGALLAEQYF. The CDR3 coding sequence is TGTGCCAGCAGCGTAGGACTAGCGGGGGCCCTTCTCGCCGAGCAGTACTTC.

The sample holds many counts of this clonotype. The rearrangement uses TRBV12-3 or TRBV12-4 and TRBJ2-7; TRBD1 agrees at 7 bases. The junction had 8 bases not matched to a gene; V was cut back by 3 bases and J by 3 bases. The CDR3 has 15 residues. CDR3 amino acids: CASSLMGQPLYEQYF. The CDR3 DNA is TGTGCCAGCAGTTTGATGGGACAGCCTCTCTACGAGCAGTACTTC.

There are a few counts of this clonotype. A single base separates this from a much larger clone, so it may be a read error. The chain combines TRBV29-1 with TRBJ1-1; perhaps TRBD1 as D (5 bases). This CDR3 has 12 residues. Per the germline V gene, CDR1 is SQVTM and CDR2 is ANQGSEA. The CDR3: CIAKAGSTEAFF. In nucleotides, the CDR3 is TGCATCGCCAAGGCAGGGAGCACTGAAGCTTTCTTT.

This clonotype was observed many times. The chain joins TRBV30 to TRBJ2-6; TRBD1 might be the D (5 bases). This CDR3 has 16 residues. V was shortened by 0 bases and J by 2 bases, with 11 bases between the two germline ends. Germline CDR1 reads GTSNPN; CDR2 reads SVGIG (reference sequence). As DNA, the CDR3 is TGTGCCTGGAGTGTTCCCACCAGGGCTGGGGCCAACGTCCTGACTTTC. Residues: CAWSVPTRAGANVLTF.

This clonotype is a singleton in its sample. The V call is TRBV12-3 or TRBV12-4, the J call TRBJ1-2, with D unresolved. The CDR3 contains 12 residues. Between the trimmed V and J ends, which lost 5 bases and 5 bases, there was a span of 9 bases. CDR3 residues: CASSLNQYGYTF. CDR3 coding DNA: TGTGCCAGCAGTCTAAATCAGTATGGCTACACCTTC.

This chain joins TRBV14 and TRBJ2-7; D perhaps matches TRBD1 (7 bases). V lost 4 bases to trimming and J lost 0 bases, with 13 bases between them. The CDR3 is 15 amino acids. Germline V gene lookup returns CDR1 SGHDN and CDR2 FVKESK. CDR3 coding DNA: TGTGCCAGCAGCCTTTACAGGGGAGGCTCCTACGAGCAGTACTTC. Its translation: CASSLYRGGSYEQYF.

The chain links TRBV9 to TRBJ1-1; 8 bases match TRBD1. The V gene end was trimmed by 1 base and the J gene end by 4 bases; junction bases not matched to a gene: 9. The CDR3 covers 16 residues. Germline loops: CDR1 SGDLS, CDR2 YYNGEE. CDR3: CASSVLSGGFSTEAFF. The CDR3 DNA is TGTGCCAGCAGCGTACTTTCAGGGGGCTTTAGCACTGAAGCTTTCTTT.

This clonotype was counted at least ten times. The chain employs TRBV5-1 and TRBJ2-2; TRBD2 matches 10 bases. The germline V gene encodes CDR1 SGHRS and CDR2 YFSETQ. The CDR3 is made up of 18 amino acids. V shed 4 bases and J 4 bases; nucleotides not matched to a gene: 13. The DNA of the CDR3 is TGCGCCAGCAGCCCCCCCCGGCTAGCGGGAGTGGGCACCGGGGAGCTGTTTTTT. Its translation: CASSPPRLAGVGTGELFF.

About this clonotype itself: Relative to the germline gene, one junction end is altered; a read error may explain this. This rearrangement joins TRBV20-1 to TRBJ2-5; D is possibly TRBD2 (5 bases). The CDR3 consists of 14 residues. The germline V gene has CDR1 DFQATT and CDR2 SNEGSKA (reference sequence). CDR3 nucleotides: TGCAGTGCTAGCGATCCATTGTTGAGGGAGACTCAGTACTTC. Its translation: CSASDPLLRETQYF.

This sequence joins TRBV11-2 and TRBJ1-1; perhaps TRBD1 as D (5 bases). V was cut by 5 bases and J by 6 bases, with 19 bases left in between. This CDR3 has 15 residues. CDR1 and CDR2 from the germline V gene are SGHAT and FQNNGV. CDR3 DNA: TGTGCCAGCAGCCCCAAAGGCGGGGGGGGGTCTGAAGCTTTCTTT. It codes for CASSPKGGGGSEAFF. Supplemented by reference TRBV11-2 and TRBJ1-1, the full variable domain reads EAGVAQSPRYKIIEKRQSVAFWCNPISGHATLYWYQQILGQGPKLLIQFQNNGVVDDSQLPKDRFSAERLKGVDSTLKIQPAKLEDSAVYLCASSPKGGGGSEAFFGQGTRLTVV.

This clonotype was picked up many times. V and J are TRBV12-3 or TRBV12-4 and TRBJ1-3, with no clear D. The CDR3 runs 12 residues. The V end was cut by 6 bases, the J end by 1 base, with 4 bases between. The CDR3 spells CASRRSGNTIYF. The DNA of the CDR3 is TGTGCCAGCAGGAGATCTGGAAACACCATATATTTT.

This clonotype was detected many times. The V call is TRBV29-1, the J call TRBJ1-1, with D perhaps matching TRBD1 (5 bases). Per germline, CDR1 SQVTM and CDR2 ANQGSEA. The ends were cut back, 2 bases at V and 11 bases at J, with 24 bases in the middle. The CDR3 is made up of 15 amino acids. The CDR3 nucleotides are TGCAGCGTTGAAAGTCTGGGGCAGGGAAATCGTGTGGCTTTCTTT. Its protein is CSVESLGQGNRVAFF.

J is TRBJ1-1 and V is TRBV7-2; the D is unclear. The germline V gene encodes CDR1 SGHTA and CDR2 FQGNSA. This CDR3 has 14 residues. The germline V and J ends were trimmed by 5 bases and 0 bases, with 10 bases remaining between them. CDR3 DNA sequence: TGTGCCAGCAGCCCTCAGATCCTGAACACTGAAGCTTTCTTT. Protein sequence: CASSPQILNTEAFF.

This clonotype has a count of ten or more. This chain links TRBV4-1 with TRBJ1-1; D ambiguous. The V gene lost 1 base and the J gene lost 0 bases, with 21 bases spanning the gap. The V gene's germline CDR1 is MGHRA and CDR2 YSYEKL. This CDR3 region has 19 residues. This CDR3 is CASSQVQGSWARMNTEAFF. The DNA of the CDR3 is TGCGCCAGCAGCCAAGTTCAAGGGAGTTGGGCCCGAATGAACACTGAAGCTTTCTTT.

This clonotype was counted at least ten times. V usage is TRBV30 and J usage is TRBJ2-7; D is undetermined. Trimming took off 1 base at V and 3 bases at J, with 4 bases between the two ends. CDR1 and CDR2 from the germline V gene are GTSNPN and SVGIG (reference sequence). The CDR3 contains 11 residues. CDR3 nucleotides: TGTGCCTGGAGTGCTAACTACGAGCAGTACTTC. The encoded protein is CAWSANYEQYF.

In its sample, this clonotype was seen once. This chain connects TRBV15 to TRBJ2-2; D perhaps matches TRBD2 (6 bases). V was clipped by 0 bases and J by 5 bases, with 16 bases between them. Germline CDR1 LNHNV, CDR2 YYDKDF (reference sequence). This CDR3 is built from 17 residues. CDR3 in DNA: TGTGCCACCAGCAGAGATTTGCCGGCGGGGCAAACCGGGGAGCTGTTTTTT. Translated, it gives CATSRDLPAGQTGELFF.